Listed below are T cell receptor beta chains from one sample, sequenced in a study of cytomegalovirus exposure and HLA in healthy donors. Only in-frame clones appear in the TCRdb table, and some are missing; sequencing was by immunoSEQ multiplex PCR. The sample has around 170,000 clones, approximately 88% seen once. Sequences were obtained from PBMCs. These TCRs come from a boy between 2 and 15 years old in good health and CMV-seronegative. Each CDR3 is given with its conserved first and last residue. Each record gives: V gene, CDR3 protein.

TRBV9,CASSVSEAPSYNEQFF
TRBV2,CASIGTVGEKLFF
TRBV5-1,CASREGLAGSFRISYNEQFF
TRBV12-5,CASGLVGRGGQPQHF
TRBV6-5,CASSYGRSAYEQYF
TRBV27,CASSLTGYRYEQYF
TRBV2,CASSEDSRGESETQYF
TRBV6-1,CASRMGQGIGTQYF
TRBV29-1,CSVAILTEENEQYF
TRBV7-9,CASSLEVFKRQGIYEQYF
TRBV9,CASSARQGTDTQYF
TRBV28,CASSPYRAGYTF
TRBV6-6,CASSRQGNSNQPQHF
TRBV7-9,CASSLGLRDNEQFF
TRBV7-9,CASSFLAGGNEQYF
TRBV10-1,CASSESTSPDTQYF